A single sample is the source of the 24 T cell receptor beta chains below, sequenced in a study of PD-1 blockade in classical Hodgkin lymphoma. All trial patients relapsed after autologous stem cell transplantation. Sequencing used immunoSEQ multiplex PCR; TCRdb keeps in-frame clones, though not all of them. The sample lists approximately 26,000 clones; approximately 80% were seen once. The material was peripheral blood mononuclear cells (PBMCs), obtained before the second cycle of nivolumab. The receptors were gathered from a human donor with classical Hodgkin lymphoma.

The chain has TRBV6-5 and TRBJ2-2, with unresolved D. V gave up 9 bases and J gave up 1 base, with 15 bases separating them. This CDR3 region has 15 residues. Germline V gene data show CDR1 as MNHEY and CDR2 as SVGAGI. CDR3 residues: CASRPARLNTGELFF. CDR3 nucleotide sequence: TGTGCCAGTAGACCCGCGAGGCTGAACACCGGGGAGCTGTTTTTT.

The J gene is TRBJ1-3, the V gene TRBV10-2, with D unresolved. CDR1 WSHSY and CDR2 SAAADI come from the germline V gene. The germline V and J ends were trimmed by 3 bases and 3 bases, with 9 bases remaining between them. The length of the CDR3 is 14 residues. As DNA, the CDR3 is TGCGCCAGCAGTGATTACCTGTTTGGAAACACCATATATTTT. Amino acid sequence: CASSDYLFGNTIYF.

This chain links TRBV6-1 with TRBJ1-5, with D unclear. This CDR3 spans 13 amino acids. Trimming removed 1 base at V and 7 bases at J, with 8 bases between. From germline, CDR1 is MNHNS and CDR2 SASEGT. The CDR3 loop reads CASSEVTSQPQHF. CDR3 sequence (DNA): TGTGCCAGCAGTGAAGTGACAAGCCAGCCCCAGCATTTT.

The genes are TRBV28 and TRBJ1-2; D perhaps matches TRBD1 (6 bases). The CDR3 sequence is 14 residues long. Germline loops: CDR1 MDHEN, CDR2 SYDVKM. V was cut by 7 bases and J by 4 bases, with 16 bases left in between. CDR3 protein: CASTSAGEGYGYTF. In nucleotides, the CDR3 is TGTGCCAGCACCTCGGCAGGGGAGGGCTATGGCTACACCTTC.

This rearrangement joins TRBV19 to TRBJ1-2; the match to TRBD1 covers 8 bases. The CDR3 is 13 residues long. Unmatched junction bases numbered 6, after V lost 6 bases and J lost 6 bases. CDR1 is LNHDA, CDR2 SQIVND, per germline (reference sequence). CDR3 region: CASRTGAIHGYTF. The CDR3 region has the DNA TGTGCCAGTAGGACAGGGGCCATCCATGGCTACACCTTC.

This clone showed up just a few times. The DNA for the CDR3 is TGCAGCGTTGGGGGACTAGCGGGAGGCACAGATACGCAGTATTTT. This gives the protein CSVGGLAGGTDTQYF. This chain connects TRBV29-1 to TRBJ2-3, with 14 nucleotides matching TRBD2. The germline V gene encodes CDR1 SQVTM and CDR2 ANQGSEA. This CDR3 is built from 15 residues. V was clipped by 4 bases and J by 1 base; unmatched bases: 1.

The chain links TRBV7-9 to TRBJ1-1; 9 bases are a match to TRBD1. The CDR3 loop spans 12 amino acids. The V gene end was trimmed by 7 bases and the J gene end by 9 bases; junction bases not matched to a gene: 6. Looked up from germline, CDR1 is SEHNR and CDR2 is FQNEAQ (reference sequence). CDR3 amino acids: CASIRTGDKAFF. CDR3 in DNA: TGTGCCAGCATCCGGACAGGGGACAAAGCTTTCTTT. Full variable domain (remainder filled in from reference TRBV7-9 and TRBJ1-1): DTGVSQNPRHKITKRGQNVTFRCDPISEHNRLYWYRQTLGQGPEFLTYFQNEAQLEKSRLLSDRFSAERPKGSFSTLEIQRTEQGDSAMYLCASIRTGDKAFFGQGTRLTVV.

The table lists this clone with a count of one. The gene calls are TRBV19 and TRBJ2-4; the D is unclear. This CDR3 contains 14 residues. Trimming pared 8 bases from V and 7 bases from J, leaving 18 bases between. CDR1 and CDR2 from the germline V gene are LNHDA and SQIVND (reference sequence). DNA for the CDR3: TGTGCCAGTGGGGTCAAGGCTGCCTGGAACATTCAGTACTTC. It is translated as CASGVKAAWNIQYF. The variable domain in full, with the rest retrieved from reference TRBV19 and TRBJ2-4, is DGGITQSPKYLFRKEGQNVTLSCEQNLNHDAMYWYRQDPGQGLRLIYYSQIVNDFQKGDIAEGYSVSREKKESFPLTVTSAQKNPTAFYLCASGVKAAWNIQYFGAGTRLSVL.

This sequence joins TRBV30 and TRBJ2-2; D unresolved. Germline lookup yields CDR1 GTSNPN and CDR2 SVGIG (reference sequence). There are 12 residues in the CDR3. Trimming took 3 bases from V and 2 from J, leaving 4 bases between them. CDR3 DNA: TGTGCCTGGAGGCGTAACACCGGGGAGCTGTTTTTT. Translating gives CAWRRNTGELFF.

V usage is TRBV18 and J usage is TRBJ2-5; 11 bases align to TRBD2. V shed 2 bases, J shed 4 bases, and the junction held 9 bases outside the gene matches. CDR1 and CDR2 (germline): KGHSH, LQKENI. The CDR3 covers 17 residues. CDR3 DNA: TGTGCCAGCTCACCAACGACTAGCGGGGATCATGGAGAGACCCAGTACTTC. Its translation: CASSPTTSGDHGETQYF.

The chain links TRBV6-5 to TRBJ2-5; D is undetermined. The J call may be faulty, since TRBJ2-7 better matches the DNA end. The CDR3 has 14 amino acids. Germline CDR1 is MNHEY and CDR2 is SVGAGI. The CDR3 loop reads CASSPGPENGEQYF. DNA for the CDR3: TGTGCCAGCAGCCCTGGACCCGAAAACGGCGAGCAGTACTTC.

The chain couples TRBV6-5 to TRBJ2-1; 7 positions match TRBD1. V lost 5 bases to trimming and J lost 3 bases; unmatched junction nucleotides: 7. The germline V gene encodes CDR1 MNHEY and CDR2 SVGAGI. CDR3 size: 15 residues. CDR3 coding DNA: TGTGCCAGCAGTCCAGACAGGGTTGGCTACAATGAGCAGTTCTTC. This codes for CASSPDRVGYNEQFF.

The count of this clone is one. This sequence joins TRBV10-3 and TRBJ2-7; 9 bases agree with TRBD1. Germline V gene data show CDR1 as ENHRY and CDR2 as SYGVKD. The CDR3 loop spans 15 amino acids. The trim removed 4 bases at V and 3 bases at J, leaving 7 bases unmatched. DNA for the CDR3: TGTGCCATCAGTGGATCACGGGACAGGGTCTACGAGCAGTACTTC. Translated, it gives CAISGSRDRVYEQYF.

V usage is TRBV19 and J usage is TRBJ1-5, with D tentatively TRBD1 (5 bases). Trimming left V 10 bases short and J 7 bases short, with 14 bases between. The CDR3 extends over 12 amino acids. Germline V gives CDR1 LNHDA, CDR2 SQIVND (reference sequence). The CDR3 loop is CATRGVGQPQHF. For the CDR3, the DNA is TGTGCCACCAGAGGGGTGGGCCAGCCCCAGCATTTT.

The V and J genes are TRBV12-5 and TRBJ2-5; tentative D call: TRBD2 (5 bases). V was shortened by 4 bases and J by 1 base, with 16 bases between the two germline ends. In germline, CDR1 is LGHNT, CDR2 FRNRAP. The CDR3 has 16 residues. The CDR3 region is CASGSGTRGSQETQYF. The CDR3 nucleotides are TGTGCTAGTGGTTCCGGCACGAGAGGGTCCCAAGAGACCCAGTACTTC.

The chain combines TRBV11-2 with TRBJ2-5, with D unclear. The germline V gene encodes CDR1 SGHAT and CDR2 FQNNGV. The CDR3 is 13 amino acids. V gave up 4 bases and J gave up 2 bases, with 8 bases separating them. CDR3 loop: CASSSRRQETQYF. The CDR3 DNA is TGTGCCAGCAGCTCGAGAAGACAAGAGACCCAGTACTTC.

J is TRBJ2-2 and V is TRBV19, with 9 bases identical to TRBD1. V shed 4 bases, J shed 5 bases, and the junction held 8 bases outside the gene matches. Germline V gene lookup returns CDR1 LNHDA and CDR2 SQIVND (reference sequence). The CDR3 loop spans 16 amino acids. This CDR3 reads CASSKPGQGLTGELFF. CDR3 nucleotides: TGTGCCAGTAGTAAGCCGGGACAGGGACTGACCGGGGAGCTGTTTTTT.

This chain links TRBV7-9 with TRBJ1-1; 7 positions agree with TRBD1. With V trimmed by 8 bases and J by 0 bases, 9 bases remained unmatched. Per the germline V gene, CDR1 is SEHNR and CDR2 is FQNEAQ (reference sequence). The CDR3 extends over 15 amino acids. CDR3 sequence (DNA): TGTGCCAGCGAGAAGCAGGGGGTATTGAACACTGAAGCTTTCTTT. Its protein is CASEKQGVLNTEAFF.

This rearrangement joins TRBV9 to TRBJ1-1; a weak D match, TRBD1 (6 bases). Trimming took off 4 bases at V and 3 bases at J, with 22 bases between the two ends. This CDR3 is 17 amino acids long. CDR1 is SGDLS and CDR2 is YYNGEE in the germline V gene. The CDR3 DNA follows: TGTGCCAGCAGCTTTCCCCGAGGGGGGGCTGGGGACACTGAAGCTTTCTTT. It codes for CASSFPRGGAGDTEAFF.

CDR3 in DNA: TGTGCCAGCAGCTTTCCCCTCCTGTCTGGGTCCGAGCAGTACTTC. Its translation is CASSFPLLSGSEQYF. The V gene is TRBV11-3, the J gene TRBJ2-7, with D unresolved. The V gene's germline CDR1 is SGHNT and CDR2 YENEEA. Trimming cost V 3 bases and J 6 bases, with 18 bases left between them. This CDR3 has 15 residues.

The sample holds a few counts of this clone. V and J are TRBV29-1 and TRBJ2-2; D may be TRBD1 (6 bases). This CDR3 has 13 amino acids. The V end lost 3 bases, the J end lost 3 bases, and 8 bases lay between the germline ends. The germline gives CDR1 SQVTM, CDR2 ANQGSEA. The CDR3 DNA sequence: TGCAGCGTTGACACAGGGTACACCGGGGAGCTGTTTTTT. Translation: CSVDTGYTGELFF.

This chain joins TRBV7-9 and TRBJ2-2; D possibly corresponds to TRBD1 (6 bases). The CDR3 is made up of 16 amino acids. Trimming stripped 1 base from V and 4 bases from J, with 13 bases between. The V gene's germline CDR1 is SEHNR and CDR2 FQNEAQ (reference sequence). The CDR3, as DNA: TGTGCCAGCAGCTTAGGGCCGGACAGCTCCACCGGGGAGCTGTTTTTT. Translation gives CASSLGPDSSTGELFF.

V is TRBV27 and J is TRBJ1-2; D unclear. This CDR3 has 17 amino acids. Germline loops: CDR1 MNHEY, CDR2 SMNVEV (reference sequence). Trimming took 0 bases from V and 0 from J, leaving 14 bases between them. The CDR3 loop reads CASSLSSMPRANYGYTF. In nucleotides, the CDR3 is TGTGCCAGCAGTTTATCGTCCATGCCGCGGGCTAACTATGGCTACACCTTC.

The chain carries TRBV19 and TRBJ1-2; TRBD1 might be the D (5 bases). The CDR3 is 15 amino acids. The V end was cut by 7 bases, the J end by 5 bases, with 20 bases between. Germline V gene sequence: CDR1 LNHDA, CDR2 SQIVND (reference sequence). CDR3 DNA: TGTGCCAGTACCCCTATTGGGGGAGGCATTTATGGCTACACCTTC. Translating it yields CASTPIGGGIYGYTF. Full variable domain (missing parts from reference TRBV19 and TRBJ1-2): DGGITQSPKYLFRKEGQNVTLSCEQNLNHDAMYWYRQDPGQGLRLIYYSQIVNDFQKGDIAEGYSVSREKKESFPLTVTSAQKNPTAFYLCASTPIGGGIYGYTFGSGTRLTVV.